What follows describes a single T cell receptor beta chain. The data were produced by immunoSEQ multiplex PCR, yet TCRdb's version contains in-frame clones alone and is incomplete. Here the sample spans 50,000 to 75,000 clones, roughly 90% being singletons. The data were obtained in a study of OX40 agonist ivuxolimab in advanced cancers. As for the study in general: Past anti-PD-1, anti-PD-L1 or anti-CTLA-4 therapy was accepted, and 35% to 45% had received some.

Patients were excluded for autoimmune disease history or systemic immunosuppression. With V trimmed by 5 bases and J by 1 base, 4 bases remained unmatched. This CDR3 is 15 amino acids long. The germline CDR1 and CDR2 sequences are SGHTA and FQGNSA. The sample was CD4+ or CD8+ T cells sorted from blood, taken in a trial of the OX40 agonist ivuxolimab. The source of this sequence is an adult with an advanced solid tumor such as melanoma, head and neck, liver or kidney cancer. The chain employs TRBV7-2 and TRBJ1-5, with 8 positions matching TRBD1. DNA of the CDR3: TGTGCCAGCAGCCGTACAGGGGGAAGCAATCAGCCCCAGCATTTT. It translates to CASSRTGGSNQPQHF.